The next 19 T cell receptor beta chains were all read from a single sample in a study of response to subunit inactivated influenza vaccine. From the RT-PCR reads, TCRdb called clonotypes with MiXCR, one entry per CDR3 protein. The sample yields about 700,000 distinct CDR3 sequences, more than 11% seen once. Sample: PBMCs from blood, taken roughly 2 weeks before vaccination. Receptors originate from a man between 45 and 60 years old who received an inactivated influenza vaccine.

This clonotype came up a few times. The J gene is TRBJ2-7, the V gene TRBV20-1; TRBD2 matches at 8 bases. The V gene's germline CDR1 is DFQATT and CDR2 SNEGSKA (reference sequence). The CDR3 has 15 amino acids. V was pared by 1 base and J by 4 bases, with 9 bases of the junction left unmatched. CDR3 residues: CSARVAGRRIYEQYF. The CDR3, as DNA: TGCAGTGCTAGAGTAGCGGGACGGAGGATATACGAGCAGTACTTC.

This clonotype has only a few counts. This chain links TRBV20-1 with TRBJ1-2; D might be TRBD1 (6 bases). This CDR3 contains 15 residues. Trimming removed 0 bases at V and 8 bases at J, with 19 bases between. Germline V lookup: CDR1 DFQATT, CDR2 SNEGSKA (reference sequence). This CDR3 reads CSARDPRGFVGGYTF. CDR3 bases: TGCAGTGCTAGAGATCCCAGGGGATTCGTGGGGGGCTACACCTTC.

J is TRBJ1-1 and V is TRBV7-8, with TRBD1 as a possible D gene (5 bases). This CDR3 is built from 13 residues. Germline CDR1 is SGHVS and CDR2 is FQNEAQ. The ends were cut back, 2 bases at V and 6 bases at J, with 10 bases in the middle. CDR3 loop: CASSLTQGSEAFF. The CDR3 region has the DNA TGTGCCAGCAGCTTAACCCAGGGTTCTGAAGCTTTCTTT.

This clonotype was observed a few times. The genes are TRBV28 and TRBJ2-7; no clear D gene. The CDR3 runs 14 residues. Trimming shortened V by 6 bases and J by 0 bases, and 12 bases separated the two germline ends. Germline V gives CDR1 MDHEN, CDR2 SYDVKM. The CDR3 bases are TGTGCCAGCAGGGCGTTAGGCCGCTCCTACGAGCAGTACTTC. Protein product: CASRALGRSYEQYF.

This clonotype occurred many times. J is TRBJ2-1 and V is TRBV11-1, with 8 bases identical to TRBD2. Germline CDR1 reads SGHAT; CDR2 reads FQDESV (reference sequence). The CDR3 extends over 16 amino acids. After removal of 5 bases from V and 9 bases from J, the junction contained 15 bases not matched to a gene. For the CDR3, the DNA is TGTGCCAGCAGCCAACGGCTAGCGGGTCAGAGGGGTGAGCAGTTCTTC. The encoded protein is CASSQRLAGQRGEQFF.

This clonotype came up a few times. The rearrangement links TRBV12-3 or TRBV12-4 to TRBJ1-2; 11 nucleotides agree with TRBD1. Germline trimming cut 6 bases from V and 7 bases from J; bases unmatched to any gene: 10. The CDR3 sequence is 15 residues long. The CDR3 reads CASSPRTGGVGGYTF. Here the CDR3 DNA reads TGTGCCAGCAGCCCCCGGACAGGGGGCGTGGGTGGCTACACCTTC.

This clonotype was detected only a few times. The CDR3 nucleotides read TGTGCCAGCAGCCCGAGAAATTCAGCGGGGACGACGAACACCGGGGAGCTGTTTTTT. Translation gives CASSPRNSAGTTNTGELFF. The V and J genes are TRBV11-2 and TRBJ2-2; 7 bases map to TRBD2. V was pared by 5 bases and J by 0 bases, with 15 bases of the junction left unmatched. The germline CDR1 and CDR2 sequences are SGHAT and FQNNGV. The CDR3 totals 19 residues.

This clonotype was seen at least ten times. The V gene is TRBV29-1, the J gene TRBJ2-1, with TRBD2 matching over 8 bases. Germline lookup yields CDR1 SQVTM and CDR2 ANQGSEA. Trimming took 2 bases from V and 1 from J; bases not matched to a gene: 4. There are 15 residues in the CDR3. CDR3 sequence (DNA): TGCAGCGTTGAAAGGGGACTAGAATCCTACAATGAGCAGTTCTTC. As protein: CSVERGLESYNEQFF.

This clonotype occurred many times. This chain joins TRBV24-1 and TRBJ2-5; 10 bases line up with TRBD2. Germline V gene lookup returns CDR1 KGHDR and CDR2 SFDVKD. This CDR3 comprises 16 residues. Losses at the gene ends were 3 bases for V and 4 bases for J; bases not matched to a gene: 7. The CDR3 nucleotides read TGTGCCACCAGTGATCGGGTAGCGGGGGGCCTAGAGACCCAGTACTTC. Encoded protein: CATSDRVAGGLETQYF.

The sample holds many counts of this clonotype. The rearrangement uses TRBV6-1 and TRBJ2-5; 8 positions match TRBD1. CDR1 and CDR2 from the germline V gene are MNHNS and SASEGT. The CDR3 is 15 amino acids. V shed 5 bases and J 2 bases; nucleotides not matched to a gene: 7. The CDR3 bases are TGTGCCAGCAGTCGAAGACACAGGGGGCAAGAGACCCAGTACTTC. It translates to CASSRRHRGQETQYF.

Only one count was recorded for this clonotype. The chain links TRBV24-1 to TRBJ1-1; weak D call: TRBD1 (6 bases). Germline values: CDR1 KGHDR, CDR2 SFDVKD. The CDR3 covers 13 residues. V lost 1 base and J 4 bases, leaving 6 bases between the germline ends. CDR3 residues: CATSDFRGTEAFF. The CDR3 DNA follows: TGTGCCACCAGTGATTTCAGGGGCACTGAAGCTTTCTTT.

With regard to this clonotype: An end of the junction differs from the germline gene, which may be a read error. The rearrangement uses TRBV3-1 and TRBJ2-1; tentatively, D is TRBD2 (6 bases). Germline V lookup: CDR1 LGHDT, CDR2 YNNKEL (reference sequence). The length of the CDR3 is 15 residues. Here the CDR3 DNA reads TGTGCCAGCAGCCGCCGGACTAATACTTACAATGGGCAGTTCTTC. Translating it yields CASSRRTNTYNGQFF.

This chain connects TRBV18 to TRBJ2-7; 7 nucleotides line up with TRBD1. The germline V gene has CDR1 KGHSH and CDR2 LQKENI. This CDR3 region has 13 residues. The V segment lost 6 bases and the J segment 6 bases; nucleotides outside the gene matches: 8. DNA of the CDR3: TGTGCCAGCTCCCCTACAGGGGTAGGCGAGCAGTACTTC. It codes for CASSPTGVGEQYF.

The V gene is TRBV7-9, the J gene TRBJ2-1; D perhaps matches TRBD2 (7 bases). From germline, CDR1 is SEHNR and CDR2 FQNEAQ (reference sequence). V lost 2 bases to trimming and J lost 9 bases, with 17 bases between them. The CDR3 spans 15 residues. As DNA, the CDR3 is TGTGCCAGCAGCTTACCACGGGGGGCGAGAGGTGAGCAGTTCTTC. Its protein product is CASSLPRGARGEQFF.

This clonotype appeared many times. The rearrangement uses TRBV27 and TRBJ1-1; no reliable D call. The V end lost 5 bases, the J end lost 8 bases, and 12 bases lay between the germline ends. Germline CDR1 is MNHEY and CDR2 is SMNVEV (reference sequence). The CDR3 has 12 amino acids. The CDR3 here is CASSPLAGEAFF. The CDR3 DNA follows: TGTGCCAGCAGTCCCTTGGCAGGAGAAGCTTTCTTT.

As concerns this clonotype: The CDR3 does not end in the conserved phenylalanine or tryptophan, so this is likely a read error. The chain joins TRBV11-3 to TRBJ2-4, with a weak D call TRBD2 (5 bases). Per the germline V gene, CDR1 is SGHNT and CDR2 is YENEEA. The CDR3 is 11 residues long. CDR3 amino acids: CAVCLGDIQYL. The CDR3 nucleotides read TGTGCGGTATGCCTGGGAGACATTCAGTACCTC.

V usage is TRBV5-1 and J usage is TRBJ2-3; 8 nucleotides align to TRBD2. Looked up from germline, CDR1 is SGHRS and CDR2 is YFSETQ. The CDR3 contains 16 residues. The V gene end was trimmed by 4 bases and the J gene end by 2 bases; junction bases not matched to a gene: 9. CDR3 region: CASSLSGAGVTDTQYF. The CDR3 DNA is TGCGCCAGCAGCCTCTCTGGAGCGGGGGTCACAGATACGCAGTATTTT.

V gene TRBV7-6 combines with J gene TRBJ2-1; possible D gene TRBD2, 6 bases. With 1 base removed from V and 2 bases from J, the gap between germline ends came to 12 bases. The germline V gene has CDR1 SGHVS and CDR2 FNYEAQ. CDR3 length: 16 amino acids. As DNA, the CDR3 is TGTGCCAGCAGCTTAGAGGCGGGGCCCACCTACAATGAGCAGTTCTTC. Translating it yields CASSLEAGPTYNEQFF.

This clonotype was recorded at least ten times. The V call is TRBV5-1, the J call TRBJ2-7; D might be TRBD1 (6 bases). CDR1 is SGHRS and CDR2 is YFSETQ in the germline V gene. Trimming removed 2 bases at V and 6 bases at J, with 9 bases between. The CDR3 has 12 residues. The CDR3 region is CASSLQGTEQYF. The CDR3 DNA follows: TGCGCCAGCAGCTTACAGGGTACCGAGCAGTACTTC.